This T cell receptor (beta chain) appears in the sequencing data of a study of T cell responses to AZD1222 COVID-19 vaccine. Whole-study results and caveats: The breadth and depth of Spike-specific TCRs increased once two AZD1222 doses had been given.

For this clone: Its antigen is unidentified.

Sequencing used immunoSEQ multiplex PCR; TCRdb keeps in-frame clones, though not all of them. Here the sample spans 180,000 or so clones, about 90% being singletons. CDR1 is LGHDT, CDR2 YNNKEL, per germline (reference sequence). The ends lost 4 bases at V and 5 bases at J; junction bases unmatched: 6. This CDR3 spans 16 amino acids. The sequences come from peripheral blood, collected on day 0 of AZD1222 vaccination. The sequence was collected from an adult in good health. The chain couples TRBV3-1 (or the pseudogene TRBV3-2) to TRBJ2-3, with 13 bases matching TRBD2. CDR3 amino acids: CASSLRTSGGKDTQYF. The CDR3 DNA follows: TGTGCCAGCAGCCTCCGGACTAGCGGGGGAAAAGATACGCAGTATTTT.